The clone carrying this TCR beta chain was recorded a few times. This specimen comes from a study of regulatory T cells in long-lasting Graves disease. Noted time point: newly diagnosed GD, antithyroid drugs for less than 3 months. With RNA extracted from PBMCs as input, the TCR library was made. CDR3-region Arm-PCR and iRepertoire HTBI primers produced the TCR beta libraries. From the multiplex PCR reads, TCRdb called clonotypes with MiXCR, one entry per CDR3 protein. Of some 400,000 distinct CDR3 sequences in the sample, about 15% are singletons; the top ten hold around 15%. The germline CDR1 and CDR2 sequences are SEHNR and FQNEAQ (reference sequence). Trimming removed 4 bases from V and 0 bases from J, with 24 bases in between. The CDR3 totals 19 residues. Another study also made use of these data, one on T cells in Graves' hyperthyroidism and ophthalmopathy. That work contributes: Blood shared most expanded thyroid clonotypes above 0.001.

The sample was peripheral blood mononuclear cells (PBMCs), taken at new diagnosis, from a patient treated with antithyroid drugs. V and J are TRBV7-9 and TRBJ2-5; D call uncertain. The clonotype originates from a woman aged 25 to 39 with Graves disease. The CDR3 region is CASSSYKPRVGLYQETQYF. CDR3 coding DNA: TGTGCCAGCAGCTCCTACAAACCTCGAGTTGGGCTGTACCAAGAGACCCAGTACTTC.